The present TCR beta chain was sequenced within a study of OX40 agonist ivuxolimab in advanced cancers. Across the study: Dose-escalation patients suffered from hepatocellular carcinoma, melanoma, renal cell or head and neck cancer. Treatment received earlier with anti-PD-1, anti-PD-L1 or anti-CTLA-4 agents was allowed, and under 50% had some. General observations from the study: Researchers did not establish what antigens the expanded peripheral T cells target.

Germline V gene sequence: CDR1 SQVTM, CDR2 ANQGSEA. Germline trimming cut 4 bases from V and 7 bases from J; bases unmatched to any gene: 4. The CDR3 is 12 residues long. Data came from immunoSEQ multiplex PCR; TCRdb stores just in-frame clones and leaves some out. This table has under 50,000 clones, around 87% appearing once. Notes on this clone: Its specificity is unknown.

The starting material was CD4+ or CD8+ T cells sorted from blood, obtained in a trial of the OX40 agonist ivuxolimab. The TCR comes from an adult with an advanced solid tumor such as melanoma, head and neck, liver or kidney cancer. V and J are TRBV29-1 and TRBJ1-3; 7 bases match TRBD1. The CDR3 bases are TGCAGCGTTGGAAGACAGGGTAACACCATATATTTT. Translating gives CSVGRQGNTIYF.